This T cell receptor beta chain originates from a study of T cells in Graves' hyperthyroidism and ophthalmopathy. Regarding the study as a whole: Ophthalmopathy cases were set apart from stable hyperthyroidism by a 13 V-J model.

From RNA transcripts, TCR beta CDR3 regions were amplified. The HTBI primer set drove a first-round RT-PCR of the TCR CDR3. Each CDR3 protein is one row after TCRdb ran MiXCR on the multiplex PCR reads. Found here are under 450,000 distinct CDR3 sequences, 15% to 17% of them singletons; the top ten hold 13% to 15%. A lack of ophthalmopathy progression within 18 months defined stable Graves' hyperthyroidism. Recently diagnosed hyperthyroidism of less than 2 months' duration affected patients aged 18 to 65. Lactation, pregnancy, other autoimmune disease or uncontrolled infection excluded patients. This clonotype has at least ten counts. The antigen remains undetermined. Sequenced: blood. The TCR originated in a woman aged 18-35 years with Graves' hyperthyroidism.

Here the CDR3 DNA reads TGTGCCAGCAGCCAAGGGACTAGCGGGGTAAAGACCCAGTACTTC. It translates to CASSQGTSGVKTQYF. This chain connects TRBV3-1 to TRBJ2-5, with 12 bases matching TRBD2. V shed 1 base, J shed 6 bases, and the junction held 3 bases outside the gene matches. Germline CDR1 and CDR2: LGHDT and YNNKEL (reference sequence). The CDR3 is made up of 15 amino acids.